This TCR beta chain was found in a study of regulatory T cells in long-lasting Graves disease. Broader study findings: Patients with persistent disease showed a bias toward TRBV28, TRBJ1-2 and TRBJ2-5. Relative to new patients (around 1,000), persistent patients exhibited greater sharing of public clonotypes (approximately 2,500).

This clonotype was detected many times. Its antigen is undetermined. The authors built TCR beta libraries using iRepertoire HTBI primers and Arm-PCR of CDR3 regions. Authors' analysis steps: From all samples, identification returned approximately 13 TRBJ and roughly 65 TRBV segments. TCRdb used MiXCR to reprocess the multiplex PCR reads, holding one entry per CDR3 protein. Clone size and V and J calls follow TCRdb, not the original study. The repertoire holds over 450,000 distinct CDR3 sequences, approximately 12% seen once, with roughly 8.9% in the top ten. Stated time point: newly diagnosed GD, antithyroid drugs for less than 3 months. Making the TCR library involved RNA that had been extracted from PBMCs. CDR1 SGHRS and CDR2 YFSETQ come from the germline V gene. The CDR3 extends over 13 amino acids. Deletions cut 4 bases from V and 6 bases from J, with 13 bases between. These sequences were also reported in another study, on T cells in Graves' hyperthyroidism and ophthalmopathy. As that report states: Patients with ophthalmopathy were separated from those with stable hyperthyroidism by a 13 V-J model.

This TCR was sampled from a woman aged 25 to 39 with Graves disease. This rearrangement joins TRBV5-1 to TRBJ1-1; D is uncertain. The sample was peripheral blood mononuclear cells (PBMCs), taken at new diagnosis, from a patient treated with antithyroid drugs. The CDR3 sequence is CASSAHLDSEAFF. Written as DNA, the CDR3 is TGCGCCAGCAGCGCACATCTCGATTCTGAAGCTTTCTTT.